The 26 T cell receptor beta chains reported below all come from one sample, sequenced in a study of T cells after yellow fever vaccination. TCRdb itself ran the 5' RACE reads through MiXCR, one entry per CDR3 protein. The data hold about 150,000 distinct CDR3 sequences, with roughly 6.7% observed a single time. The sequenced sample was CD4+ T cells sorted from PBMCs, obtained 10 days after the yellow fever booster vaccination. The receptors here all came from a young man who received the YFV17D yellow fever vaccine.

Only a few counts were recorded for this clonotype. CDR3 sequence: CASSQVGHEQYF. DNA for the CDR3: TGTGCCAGCAGCCAAGTTGGCCACGAGCAGTACTTC. V is TRBV14 and J is TRBJ2-7; D unresolved. Germline loops: CDR1 SGHDN, CDR2 FVKESK. There are 12 residues in the CDR3. Trimming took off 1 base at V and 5 bases at J, with 6 bases between the two ends.

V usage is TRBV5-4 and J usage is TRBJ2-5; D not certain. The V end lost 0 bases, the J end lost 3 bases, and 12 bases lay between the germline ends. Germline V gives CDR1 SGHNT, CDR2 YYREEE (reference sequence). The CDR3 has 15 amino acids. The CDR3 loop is CASSLAIQSKETQYF. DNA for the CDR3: TGTGCCAGCAGCTTGGCTATTCAGTCTAAAGAGACCCAGTACTTC.

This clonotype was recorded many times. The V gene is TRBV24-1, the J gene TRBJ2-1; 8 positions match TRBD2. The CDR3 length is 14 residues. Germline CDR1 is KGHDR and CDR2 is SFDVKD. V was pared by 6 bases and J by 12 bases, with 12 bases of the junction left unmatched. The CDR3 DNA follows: TGTGCCACCAGTCAAGGTGGGACTAGTGAATCGCAGTTCTTC. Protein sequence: CATSQGGTSESQFF.

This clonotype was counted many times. This chain's CDR3 is CASSQELAGRSYEQFF. DNA for the CDR3: TGTGCCAGCAGCCAAGAGCTAGCGGGGAGAAGCTATGAGCAGTTCTTC. This rearrangement joins TRBV3-1 to TRBJ2-1, with 9 bases aligning to TRBD2. The length of the CDR3 is 16 residues. Germline CDR1 is LGHDT and CDR2 is YNNKEL (reference sequence). The trim removed 0 bases at V and 8 bases at J, leaving 8 bases unmatched.

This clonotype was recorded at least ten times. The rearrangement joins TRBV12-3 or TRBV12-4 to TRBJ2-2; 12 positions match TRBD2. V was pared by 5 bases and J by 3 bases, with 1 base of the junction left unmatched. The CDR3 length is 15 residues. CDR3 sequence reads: CASSRLAGDTGELFF. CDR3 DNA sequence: TGTGCCAGCAGTCGACTAGCGGGAGACACCGGGGAGCTGTTTTTT.

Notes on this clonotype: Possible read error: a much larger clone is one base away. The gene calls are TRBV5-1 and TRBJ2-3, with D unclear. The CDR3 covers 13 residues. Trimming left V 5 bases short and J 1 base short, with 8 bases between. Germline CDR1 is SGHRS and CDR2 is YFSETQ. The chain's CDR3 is CASSAAGTDTQYF. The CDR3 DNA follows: TGCGCCAGCAGTGCGGCCGGCACAGATACGCAGTATTTT.

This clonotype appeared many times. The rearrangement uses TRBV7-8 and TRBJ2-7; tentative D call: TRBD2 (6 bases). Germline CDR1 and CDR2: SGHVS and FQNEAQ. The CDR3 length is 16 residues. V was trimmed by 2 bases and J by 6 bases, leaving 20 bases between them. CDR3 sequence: CASSLSFGSGGGEQYF. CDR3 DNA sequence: TGTGCCAGCAGCTTATCATTCGGGAGTGGTGGAGGCGAGCAGTACTTC.

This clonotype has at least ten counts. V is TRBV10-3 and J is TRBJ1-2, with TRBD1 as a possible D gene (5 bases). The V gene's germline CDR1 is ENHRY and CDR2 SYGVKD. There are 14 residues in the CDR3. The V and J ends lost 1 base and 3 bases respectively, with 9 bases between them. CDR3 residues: CAISEWDGDYGYTF. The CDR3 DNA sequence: TGTGCCATCAGTGAGTGGGACGGTGACTATGGCTACACCTTC.

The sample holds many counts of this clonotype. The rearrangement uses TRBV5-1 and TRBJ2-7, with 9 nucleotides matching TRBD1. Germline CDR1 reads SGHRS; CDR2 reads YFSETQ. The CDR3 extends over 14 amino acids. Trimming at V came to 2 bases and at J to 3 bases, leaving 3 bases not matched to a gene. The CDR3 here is CASSFGTGFYEQYF. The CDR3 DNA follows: TGCGCCAGCAGCTTCGGGACAGGGTTCTACGAGCAGTACTTC.

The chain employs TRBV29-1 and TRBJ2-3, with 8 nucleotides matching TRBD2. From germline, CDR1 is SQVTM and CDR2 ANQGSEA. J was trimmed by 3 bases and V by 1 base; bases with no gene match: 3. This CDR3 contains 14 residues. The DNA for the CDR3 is TGCAGCGTTGAAGCGGGAGGGCCAACAGATACGCAGTATTTT. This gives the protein CSVEAGGPTDTQYF.

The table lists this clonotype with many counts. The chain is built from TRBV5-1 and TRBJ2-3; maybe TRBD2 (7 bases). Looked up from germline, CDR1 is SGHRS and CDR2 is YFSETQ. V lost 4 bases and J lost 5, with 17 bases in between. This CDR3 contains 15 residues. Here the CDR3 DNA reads TGCGCCAGCAGCCCCGTGGGAGGGGGGCTAGATACGCAGTATTTT. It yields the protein CASSPVGGGLDTQYF.

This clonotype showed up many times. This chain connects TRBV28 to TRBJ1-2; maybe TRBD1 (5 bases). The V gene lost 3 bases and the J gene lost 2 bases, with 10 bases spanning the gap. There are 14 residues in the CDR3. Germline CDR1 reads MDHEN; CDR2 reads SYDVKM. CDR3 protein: CASSFTGRNYGYTF. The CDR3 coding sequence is TGTGCCAGCAGTTTTACAGGACGGAACTATGGCTACACCTTC.

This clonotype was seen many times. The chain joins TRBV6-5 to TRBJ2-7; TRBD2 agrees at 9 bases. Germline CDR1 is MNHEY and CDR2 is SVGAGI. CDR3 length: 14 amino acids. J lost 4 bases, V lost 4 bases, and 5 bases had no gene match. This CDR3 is CASSFISGSYEQYF. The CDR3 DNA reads TGTGCCAGCAGTTTCATTAGCGGGAGTTACGAGCAGTACTTC.

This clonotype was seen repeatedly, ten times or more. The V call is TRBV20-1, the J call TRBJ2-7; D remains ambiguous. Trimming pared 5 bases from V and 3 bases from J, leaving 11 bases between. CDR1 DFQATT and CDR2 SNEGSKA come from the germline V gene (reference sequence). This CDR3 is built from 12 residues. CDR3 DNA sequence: TGCAGTGCTGGCGCGCAAGACTACGAGCAGTACTTC. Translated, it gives CSAGAQDYEQYF.

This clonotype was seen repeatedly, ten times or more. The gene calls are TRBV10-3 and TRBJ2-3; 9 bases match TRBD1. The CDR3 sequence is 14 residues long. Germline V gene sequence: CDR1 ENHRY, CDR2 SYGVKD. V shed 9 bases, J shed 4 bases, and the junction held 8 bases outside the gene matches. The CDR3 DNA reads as TGTGCCATTTTAGGGGACAGGGCCCCAGATACGCAGTATTTT. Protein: CAILGDRAPDTQYF.

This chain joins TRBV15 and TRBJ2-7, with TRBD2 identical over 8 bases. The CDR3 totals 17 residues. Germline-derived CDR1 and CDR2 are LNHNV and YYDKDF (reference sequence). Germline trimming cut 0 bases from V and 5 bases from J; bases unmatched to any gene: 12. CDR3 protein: CATSRDWGIAGLDEQYF. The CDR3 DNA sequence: TGTGCCACCAGCAGAGATTGGGGCATAGCGGGACTGGACGAGCAGTACTTC.

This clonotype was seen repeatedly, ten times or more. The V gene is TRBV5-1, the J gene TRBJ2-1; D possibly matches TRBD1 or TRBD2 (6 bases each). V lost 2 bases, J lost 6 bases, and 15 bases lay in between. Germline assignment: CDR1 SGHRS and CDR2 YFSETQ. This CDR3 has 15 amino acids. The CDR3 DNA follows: TGCGCCAGCAGCTTATTGGGGGCGCGGGGCAATGAGCAGTTCTTC. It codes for CASSLLGARGNEQFF.

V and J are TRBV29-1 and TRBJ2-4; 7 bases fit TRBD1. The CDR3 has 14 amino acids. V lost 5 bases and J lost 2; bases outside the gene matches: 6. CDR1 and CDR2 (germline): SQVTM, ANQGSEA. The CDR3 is CSVTTGSTKNIQYF. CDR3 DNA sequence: TGCAGCGTTACGACAGGGTCGACCAAAAACATTCAGTACTTC. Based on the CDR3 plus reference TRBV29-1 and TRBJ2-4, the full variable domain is SAVISQKPSRDICQRGTSLTIQCQVDSQVTMMFWYRQQPGQSLTLIATANQGSEATYESGFVIDKFPISRPNLTFSTLTVSNMSPEDSSIYLCSVTTGSTKNIQYFGAGTRLSVL.

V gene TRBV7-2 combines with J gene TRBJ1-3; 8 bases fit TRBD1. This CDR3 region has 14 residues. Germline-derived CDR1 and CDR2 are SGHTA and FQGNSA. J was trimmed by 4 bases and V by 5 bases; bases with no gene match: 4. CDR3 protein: CASSATGGGNTIYF. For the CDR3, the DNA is TGTGCCAGCAGCGCCACAGGGGGGGGAAACACCATATATTTT.

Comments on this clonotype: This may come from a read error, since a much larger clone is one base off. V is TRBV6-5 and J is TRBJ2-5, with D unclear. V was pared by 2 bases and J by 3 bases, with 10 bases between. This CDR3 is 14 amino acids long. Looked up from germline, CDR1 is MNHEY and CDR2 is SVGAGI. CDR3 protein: CASSYPGPKETQYF. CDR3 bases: TGTGCCAGCAGTTACCCGGGCCCAAAAGAGACCCAGTACTTC.

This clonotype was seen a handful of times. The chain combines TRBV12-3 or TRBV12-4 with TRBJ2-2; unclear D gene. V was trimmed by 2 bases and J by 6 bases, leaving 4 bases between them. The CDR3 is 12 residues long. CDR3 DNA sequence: TGTGCCAGCAGTTTATACTCCGGGGAGCTGTTTTTT. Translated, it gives CASSLYSGELFF.

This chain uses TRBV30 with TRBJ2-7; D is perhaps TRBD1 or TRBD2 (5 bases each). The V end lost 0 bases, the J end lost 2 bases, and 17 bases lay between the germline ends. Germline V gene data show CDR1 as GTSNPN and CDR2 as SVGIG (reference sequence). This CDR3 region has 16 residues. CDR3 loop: CAWSVPGQGYPYEQYF. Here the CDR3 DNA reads TGTGCCTGGAGTGTACCGGGGCAAGGTTACCCCTACGAGCAGTACTTC.

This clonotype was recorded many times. The CDR3 nucleotides are TGTGCCAGCAGCCAAGCCTCGGGGACGCGGGAGCAGTACTTC. This sequence encodes CASSQASGTREQYF. The chain carries TRBV3-1 and TRBJ2-7, with D possibly called TRBD1 or TRBD2 (5 bases each). The CDR3 is 14 amino acids. Deletions cut 1 base from V and 7 bases from J, with 14 bases between. The germline CDR1 and CDR2 sequences are LGHDT and YNNKEL (reference sequence).

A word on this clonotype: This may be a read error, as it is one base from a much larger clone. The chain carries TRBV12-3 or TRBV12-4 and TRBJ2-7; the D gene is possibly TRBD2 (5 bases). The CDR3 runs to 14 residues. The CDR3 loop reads CDSSLESGGYEQYF. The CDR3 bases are TGTGACAGCAGTTTGGAGTCAGGAGGATACGAGCAGTACTTC.

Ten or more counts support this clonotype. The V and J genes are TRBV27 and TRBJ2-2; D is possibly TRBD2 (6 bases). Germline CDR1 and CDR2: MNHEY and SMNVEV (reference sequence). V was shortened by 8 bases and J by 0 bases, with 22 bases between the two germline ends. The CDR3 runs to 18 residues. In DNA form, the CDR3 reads TGTGCCAGCCATCTTGCCCGCAGCGGGTTCGCGAACACCGGGGAGCTGTTTTTT. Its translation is CASHLARSGFANTGELFF.

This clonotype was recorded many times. CDR3 nucleotides: TGTGCCAGCAGCCAAGGGGTTCGGGGCTTGTCGTACTTC. Its translation: CASSQGVRGLSYF. The J gene is TRBJ2-7, the V gene TRBV14; D is tentatively TRBD1 or TRBD2 (5 bases each). This CDR3 contains 13 residues. With 1 base removed from V and 12 bases from J, the gap between germline ends came to 16 bases. From germline, CDR1 is SGHDN and CDR2 FVKESK.